Listed below are T cell receptor beta chains from one sample, sequenced in a study of technical replicates of blood from a handful of donors. Only in-frame clones appear in the TCRdb table, and some are missing; sequencing was by immunoSEQ multiplex PCR. The sample includes some 76,000 clones, roughly 92% seen only once; the top ten take 0.3% to 0.5%. Sequenced: T cells isolated from PBMCs. These receptors originate from a human donor in good health. Each CDR3 is given with its conserved first and last residue. D genes are given only for firm matches.

V: TRBV5-1; D: -; J: TRBJ2-5; CDR3: CASSFLQAQETQYF; DNA: TGCGCCAGCAGCTTTCTCCAGGCTCAAGAGACCCAGTACTTC
V: TRBV19; D: -; J: TRBJ1-1; CDR3: CASSSQVLTEAFF; DNA: TGTGCCAGTAGTTCCCAGGTTCTGACTGAAGCTTTCTTT
V: TRBV7-3; D: -; J: TRBJ2-5; CDR3: CASSFPGETQYF; DNA: TGTGCCAGCAGCTTTCCGGGAGAGACCCAGTACTTC
V: TRBV7-3; D: -; J: TRBJ2-7; CDR3: CASSLTGTPAYEQYF; DNA: TGTGCCAGCAGCTTGACCGGGACTCCAGCCTACGAGCAGTACTTC
V: TRBV30; D: -; J: TRBJ1-2; CDR3: CAWSVRANYGYTF; DNA: TGTGCCTGGAGTGTCCGGGCTAACTATGGCTACACCTTC
V: TRBV7-2; D: TRBD1; J: TRBJ1-1; CDR3: CASSLVLQGVTEAFF; DNA: TGTGCCAGCAGCTTAGTTTTACAGGGGGTCACTGAAGCTTTCTTT
V: TRBV20-1; D: -; J: TRBJ2-1; CDR3: CSASNHNEQFF; DNA: TGCAGTGCTAGCAATCACAATGAGCAGTTCTTC
V: TRBV5-1; D: -; J: TRBJ2-5; CDR3: CASLGQSQETQYF; DNA: TGCGCCAGCCTAGGACAGAGCCAAGAGACCCAGTACTTC
V: TRBV2; D: -; J: TRBJ2-1; CDR3: CASSDHLSGVHQFF; DNA: TGTGCCAGCAGTGATCATTTGAGCGGTGTACATCAGTTCTTC
V: TRBV10-3; D: TRBD2; J: TRBJ2-7; CDR3: CAVQPGLAGGLYEQYF; DNA: TGTGCCGTCCAACCGGGACTAGCGGGAGGTCTTTACGAGCAGTACTTC
V: TRBV7-3; D: -; J: TRBJ2-2; CDR3: CASSQGVGFGELFF; DNA: TGTGCCAGCAGCCAAGGGGTCGGGTTCGGGGAGCTGTTTTTT
V: TRBV10-3; D: -; J: TRBJ1-1; CDR3: CAISESTEKPEAFF; DNA: TGTGCCATCAGTGAGTCGACGGAGAAGCCTGAAGCTTTCTTT
V: TRBV9; D: -; J: TRBJ2-1; CDR3: CASSGNLPSPYNEQFF; DNA: TGTGCCAGCAGCGGTAATCTACCCTCCCCCTACAATGAGCAGTTCTTC
V: TRBV10-1; D: -; J: TRBJ2-1; CDR3: CASSESFGGHEQFF; DNA: TGCGCCAGCAGTGAGTCGTTTGGAGGGCATGAGCAGTTCTTC